A selection of T cell receptor beta chains follows, all from one sample in a study of blood T cell repertoires in COVID-19. The protocol was immunoSEQ multiplex PCR, while the TCRdb copy is restricted to in-frame clones and leaves out a portion. The sample records 75,000 to 95,000 clones, 80% to 85% being singletons. Sample: peripheral blood. The receptor set was obtained from a man in his 60s with acute or convalescent COVID-19. The CDR3 runs from the conserved cysteine through the conserved F or W. A D gene is named only where the DNA matches it firmly. Some rows mark clone size as missing; the rest say once, few, many or name a class of expanded clone.

clone_size	d_call	v_call	j_call	cdr3_aa	cdr3_nt
-	-	TRBV11-2	TRBJ1-1	CASSLWVGVRNMNTEAFF	TGTGCCAGCAGCTTATGGGTCGGGGTGCGAAACATGAACACTGAAGCTTTCTTT
-	TRBD2	TRBV5-5	TRBJ2-5	CASSFSGGANRETQYF	TGTGCCAGCAGCTTTAGCGGGGGGGCAAATAGGGAGACCCAGTACTTC
few	-	TRBV6-5	TRBJ2-5	CASSYSLATHQETQYF	TGTGCCAGCAGTTACTCGCTCGCGACACATCAAGAGACCCAGTACTTC
-	-	TRBV2	TRBJ1-1	CASSVTGLEAFF	TGTGCCAGCAGTGTTACAGGTCTTGAAGCTTTCTTT
once	-	TRBV30	TRBJ1-1	CAWSVDSKNTEAFF	TGTGCCTGGAGTGTTGACAGCAAGAACACTGAAGCTTTCTTT
-	TRBD2	TRBV9	TRBJ2-3	CASSAGGFTDTQYF	TGTGCCAGCAGCGCGGGGGGTTTCACAGATACGCAGTATTTT
-	TRBD2	TRBV7-2	TRBJ2-1	CASSLTSGTTYNEQFF	TGTGCCAGCAGCTTAACTAGCGGGACCACCTACAATGAGCAGTTCTTC
-	-	TRBV21-1	TRBJ2-5	CASSSSGGRETQYF	TGTGCCAGCAGCTCATCCGGGGGGCGAGAGACCCAGTACTTC
-	-	TRBV6-5	TRBJ1-2	CASSPRGMGYGYTF	TGTGCCAGCAGTCCCCGCGGGATGGGCTATGGCTACACCTTC
few	-	TRBV4-2	TRBJ1-2	CASSQTTANYGYTF	TGTGCCAGCAGCCAAACGACAGCTAACTATGGCTACACCTTC
-	-	TRBV5-6	TRBJ1-6	CASSLNRPWDSPLHF	TGTGCCAGCAGCTTAAACAGGCCCTGGGATTCACCCCTCCACTTT
-	TRBD1	TRBV18	TRBJ1-6	CASSVQGADNSPLHF	TGTGCCAGCTCAGTACAGGGGGCTGATAATTCACCCCTCCACTTT
-	-	TRBV4-3	TRBJ1-5	CASSPEAYNQPQHF	TGCGCCAGCAGCCCAGAGGCATACAATCAGCCCCAGCATTTT
once	-	TRBV4-1	TRBJ1-1	CASSQDDSLNTEAFF	TGCGCCAGCAGCCAAGATGACAGCTTGAACACTGAAGCTTTCTTT
few	TRBD1	TRBV12-5	TRBJ1-1	CASGLPSRGMNTEAFF	TGTGCTAGTGGTTTGCCTTCCAGGGGGATGAACACTGAAGCTTTCTTT
-	TRBD1	TRBV6-5	TRBJ1-1	CASTFTSTGQTEAFF	TGTGCCAGCACCTTCACCTCGACAGGGCAGACTGAAGCTTTCTTT
-	TRBD1	TRBV2	TRBJ1-3	CASSFQGAGSGNTIYF	TGTGCCAGCAGTTTCCAGGGGGCAGGCTCTGGAAACACCATATATTTT
-	-	TRBV10-2	TRBJ1-1	CASSEDIRNTEAFF	TGCGCCAGCAGTGAGGACATAAGAAACACTGAAGCTTTCTTT
-	TRBD2	TRBV6-5	TRBJ2-2	CASSRGLAYGELFF	TGTGCCAGCAGTCGCGGACTAGCCTACGGGGAGCTGTTTTTT
-	-	TRBV2	TRBJ1-2	CASSLKQENGYTF	TGTGCCAGCAGTTTAAAACAGGAGAATGGCTACACCTTC
-	TRBD1	TRBV25-1	TRBJ1-2	CASSLTGSADGYTF	TGTGCCAGCAGTTTGACAGGGTCGGCGGATGGCTACACCTTC
-	TRBD1	TRBV2	TRBJ1-1	CASSEGLTGGTEAFF	TGTGCCAGCAGTGAAGGGTTGACAGGGGGGACTGAAGCTTTCTTT